The present T cell receptor beta chain was sequenced within a study of blood T cell repertoires in COVID-19. Study background: COVID-19 samples collected from the United States, Italy and Spain covered acute and convalescent phases. T cells, B-cell-depleted T cells, or PBMCs supplied cDNA or gDNA.

Original processing methods: Reference gene primer amplification gave estimated nucleated cell counts. Method: immunoSEQ multiplex PCR; TCRdb's copy keeps in-frame clones and lacks some. That table is the source of V, J and clone size, and D and trimming were worked out from the DNA. Of 150,000 or so clones listed, around nine tenths are singletons. The junction had 6 bases not matched to a gene; V was cut back by 2 bases and J by 5 bases. Germline V gives CDR1 SGHVS, CDR2 FQNEAQ. There are 16 residues in the CDR3. The rearrangement links TRBV7-8 to TRBJ2-7, with 13 bases matching TRBD2. The source is a human donor in a cohort sampled during active COVID-19. The sequenced sample was peripheral blood. The CDR3 is CASSLIGTSGIDEQYF. CDR3 in DNA: TGTGCCAGCAGCTTAATAGGGACTAGCGGGATCGACGAGCAGTACTTC. Looking up the rest from reference TRBV7-8 and TRBJ2-7 gives the full variable domain: GAGVSQSPRYKVAKRGQDVALRCDPISGHVSLFWYQQALGQGPEFLTYFQNEAQLDKSGLPSDRFFAERPEGSVSTLKIQRTQQEDSAVYLCASSLIGTSGIDEQYFGPGTRLTVT.